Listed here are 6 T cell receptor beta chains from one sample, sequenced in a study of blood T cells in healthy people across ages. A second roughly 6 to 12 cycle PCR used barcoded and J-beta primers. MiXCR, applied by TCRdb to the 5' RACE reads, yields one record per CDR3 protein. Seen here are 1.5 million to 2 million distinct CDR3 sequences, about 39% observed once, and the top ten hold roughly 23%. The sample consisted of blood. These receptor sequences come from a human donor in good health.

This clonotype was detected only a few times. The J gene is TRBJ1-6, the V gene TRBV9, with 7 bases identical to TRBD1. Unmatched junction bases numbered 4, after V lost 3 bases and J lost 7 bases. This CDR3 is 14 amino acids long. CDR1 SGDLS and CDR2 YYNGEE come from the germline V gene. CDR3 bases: TGTGCCAGCAGCGCGGGACAGCCGAATTCACCCCTCCACTTT. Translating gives CASSAGQPNSPLHF.

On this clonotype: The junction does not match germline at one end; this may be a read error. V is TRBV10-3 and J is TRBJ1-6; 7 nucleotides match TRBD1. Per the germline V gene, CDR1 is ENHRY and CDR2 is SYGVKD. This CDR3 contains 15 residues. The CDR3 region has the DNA TGTGCCGTCAGGAAGGGGGCGGACGGAAATTCACCCCTCCACTTT. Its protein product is CAVRKGADGNSPLHF.

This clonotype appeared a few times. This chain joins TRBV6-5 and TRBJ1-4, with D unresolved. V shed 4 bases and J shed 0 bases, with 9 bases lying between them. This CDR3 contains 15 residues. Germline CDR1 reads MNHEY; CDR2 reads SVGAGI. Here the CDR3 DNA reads TGTGCCAGCAGTTTCTTACATACAACTAATGAAAAACTGTTTTTT. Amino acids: CASSFLHTTNEKLFF.

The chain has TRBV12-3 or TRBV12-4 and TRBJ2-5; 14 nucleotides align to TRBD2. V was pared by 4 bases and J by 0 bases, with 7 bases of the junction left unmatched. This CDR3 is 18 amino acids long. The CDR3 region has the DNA TGTGCCAGCAGTTCGGGACTAGCGGGGGAAAGATACCAAGAGACCCAGTACTTC. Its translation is CASSSGLAGERYQETQYF.

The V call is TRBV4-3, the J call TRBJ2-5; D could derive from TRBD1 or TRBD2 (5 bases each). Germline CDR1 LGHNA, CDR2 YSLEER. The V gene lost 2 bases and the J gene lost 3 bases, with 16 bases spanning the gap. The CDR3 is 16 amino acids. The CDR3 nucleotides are TGCGCCAGCAGCCAACTAACTGGGGGTCCCAAAGAGACCCAGTACTTC. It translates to CASSQLTGGPKETQYF.

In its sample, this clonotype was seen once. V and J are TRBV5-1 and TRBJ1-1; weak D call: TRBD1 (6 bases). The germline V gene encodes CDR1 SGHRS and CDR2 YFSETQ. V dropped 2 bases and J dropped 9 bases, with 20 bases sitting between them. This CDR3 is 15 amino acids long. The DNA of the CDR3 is TGCGCCAGCAGCTTCGCCCCGAGAAGACAGGAACAAGCTTTCTTT. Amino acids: CASSFAPRRQEQAFF.